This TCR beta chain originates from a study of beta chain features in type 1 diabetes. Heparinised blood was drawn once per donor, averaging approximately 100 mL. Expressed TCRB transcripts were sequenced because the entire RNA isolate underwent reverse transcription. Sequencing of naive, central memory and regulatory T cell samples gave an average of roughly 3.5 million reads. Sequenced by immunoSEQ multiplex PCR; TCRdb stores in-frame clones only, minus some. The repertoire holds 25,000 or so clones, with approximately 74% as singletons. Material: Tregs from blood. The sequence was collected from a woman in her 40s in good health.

Here the CDR3 DNA reads TGTGCCAGCAGTGCTGAGACAGGGATGAACACTGAAGCTTTCTTT. Amino acid sequence: CASSAETGMNTEAFF. The J gene is TRBJ1-1, the V gene TRBV2; TRBD1 agrees at 7 bases. This CDR3 has 15 amino acids. Looked up from germline, CDR1 is SNHLY and CDR2 is FYNNEI. V was pared by 4 bases and J by 0 bases, with 5 bases of the junction left unmatched.